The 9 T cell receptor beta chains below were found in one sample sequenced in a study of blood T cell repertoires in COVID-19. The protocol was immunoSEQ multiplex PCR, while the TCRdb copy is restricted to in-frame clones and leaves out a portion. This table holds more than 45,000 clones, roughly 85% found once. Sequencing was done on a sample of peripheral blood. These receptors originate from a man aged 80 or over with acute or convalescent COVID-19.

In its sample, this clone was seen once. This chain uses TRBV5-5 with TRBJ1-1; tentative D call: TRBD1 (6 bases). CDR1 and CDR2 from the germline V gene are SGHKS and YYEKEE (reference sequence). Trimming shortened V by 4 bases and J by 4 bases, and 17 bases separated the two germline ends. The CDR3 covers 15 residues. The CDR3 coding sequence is TGTGCCAGCAGCCCGATTACAGGGATGGCCACTGAAGCTTTCTTT. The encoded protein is CASSPITGMATEAFF.

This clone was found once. CDR3 DNA sequence: TGTGCCTGGAGTGTCTCAGGGGGCTTCTACTACAATGAGCAGTTCTTC. Translated, it gives CAWSVSGGFYYNEQFF. The chain is built from TRBV30 and TRBJ2-1; TRBD1 agrees at 8 bases. V lost 0 bases to trimming and J lost 3 bases; unmatched junction nucleotides: 7. Germline V gene sequence: CDR1 GTSNPN, CDR2 SVGIG (reference sequence). The CDR3 contains 16 residues.

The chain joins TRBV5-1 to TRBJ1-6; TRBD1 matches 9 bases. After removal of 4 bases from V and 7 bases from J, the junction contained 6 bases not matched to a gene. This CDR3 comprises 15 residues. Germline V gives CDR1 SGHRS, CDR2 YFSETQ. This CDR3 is CASSRTGTGNSPLHF. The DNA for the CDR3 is TGCGCCAGCAGCCGGACGGGGACAGGGAATTCACCCCTCCACTTT.

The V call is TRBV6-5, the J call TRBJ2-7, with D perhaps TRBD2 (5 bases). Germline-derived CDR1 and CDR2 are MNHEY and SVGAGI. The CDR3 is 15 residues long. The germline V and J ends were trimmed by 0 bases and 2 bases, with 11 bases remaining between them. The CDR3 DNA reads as TGTGCCAGCAGTTACTCGAAGTTGACTACCTACGAGCAGTACTTC. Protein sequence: CASSYSKLTTYEQYF.

CDR3 loop: CASSQGAAMPYEQYF. DNA of the CDR3: TGTGCCAGCAGCCAAGGAGCCGCCATGCCTTACGAGCAGTACTTC. This chain connects TRBV4-2 to TRBJ2-7; D remains unclear. V was clipped by 1 base and J by 4 bases, with 14 bases between them. This CDR3 has 15 amino acids. Germline V gene data show CDR1 as LGHNA and CDR2 as YNFKEQ.

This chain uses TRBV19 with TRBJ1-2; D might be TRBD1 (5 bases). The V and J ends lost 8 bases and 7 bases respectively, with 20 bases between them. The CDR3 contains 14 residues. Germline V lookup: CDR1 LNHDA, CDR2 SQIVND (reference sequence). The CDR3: CASAGGAIRSGYTF. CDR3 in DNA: TGTGCCAGTGCGGGAGGGGCTATAAGAAGTGGCTACACCTTC.

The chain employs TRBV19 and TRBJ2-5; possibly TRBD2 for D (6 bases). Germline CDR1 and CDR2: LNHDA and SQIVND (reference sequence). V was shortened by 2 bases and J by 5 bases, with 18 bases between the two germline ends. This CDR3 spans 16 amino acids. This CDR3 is CASSILGPQGGETQYF. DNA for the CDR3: TGTGCCAGTAGTATATTGGGGCCGCAAGGAGGGGAGACCCAGTACTTC.

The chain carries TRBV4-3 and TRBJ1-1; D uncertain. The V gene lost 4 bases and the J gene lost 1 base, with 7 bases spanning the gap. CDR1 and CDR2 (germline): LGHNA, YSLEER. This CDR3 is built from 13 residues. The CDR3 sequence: CASSRARNTEAFF. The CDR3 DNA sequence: TGCGCCAGCAGCCGGGCTCGGAACACTGAAGCTTTCTTT.

CDR3 in DNA: TGTGCCAGTAGTATATCAGTCCAGGGTGAATACTATGGCTACACCTTC. Amino acid sequence: CASSISVQGEYYGYTF. The chain is built from TRBV19 and TRBJ1-2; TRBD1 might be the D (5 bases). Trimming removed 2 bases at V and 3 bases at J, with 16 bases between. CDR3 length: 16 residues. Germline assignment: CDR1 LNHDA and CDR2 SQIVND (reference sequence). The full variable domain, rest sourced from reference TRBV19 and TRBJ1-2, is DGGITQSPKYLFRKEGQNVTLSCEQNLNHDAMYWYRQDPGQGLRLIYYSQIVNDFQKGDIAEGYSVSREKKESFPLTVTSAQKNPTAFYLCASSISVQGEYYGYTFGSGTRLTVV.